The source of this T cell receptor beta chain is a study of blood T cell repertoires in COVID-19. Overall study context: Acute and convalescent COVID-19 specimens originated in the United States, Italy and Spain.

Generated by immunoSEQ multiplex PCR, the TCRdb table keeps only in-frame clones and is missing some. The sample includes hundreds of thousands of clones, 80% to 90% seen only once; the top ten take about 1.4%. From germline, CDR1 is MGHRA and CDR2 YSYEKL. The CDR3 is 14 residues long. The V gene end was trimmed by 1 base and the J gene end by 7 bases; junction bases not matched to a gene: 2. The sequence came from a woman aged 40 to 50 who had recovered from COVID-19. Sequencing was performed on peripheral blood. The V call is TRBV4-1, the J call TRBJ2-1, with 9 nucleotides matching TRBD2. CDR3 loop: CASSQGLAANEQFF. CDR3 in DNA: TGCGCCAGCAGCCAAGGACTAGCGGCTAATGAGCAGTTCTTC.